Sequencing of this T cell receptor beta chain was carried out in a study of patients and donors after allogeneic stem cell transplantation. This CDR3 comprises 14 residues. Trimming removed 4 bases from V and 5 bases from J; junction bases left unmatched: 7. Germline V CDR1 and CDR2: MNHEY, SMNVEV (reference sequence). TCRdb processed the RT-PCR reads anew with MiXCR; each CDR3 protein has one entry. The table records 900,000 to 1,000,000 distinct CDR3 sequences, under 20% of them present only once. V gene TRBV27 combines with J gene TRBJ2-5, with TRBD1 identical over 7 bases. The sequencing sample was made of blood, either unsorted or a sorted T cell fraction (not recorded which). The TCR was taken from a human donor who was either an allogeneic HSCT recipient or a stem cell or donor lymphocyte infusion donor (not recorded which). It is not recorded whose cells these are; they may come from a transplant donor. Here the CDR3 reads CASSSSTGKETQYF. In DNA, the CDR3 is TGTGCCAGCAGTTCCTCGACAGGGAAGGAGACCCAGTACTTC.